The 19 T cell receptor beta chains given below trace back to one sample, sequenced in a study of neurological immune-mediated disorders. MiXCR, run by TCRdb on the 5' RACE reads, gives a single entry per CDR3 protein. The repertoire holds 66,000 or so distinct CDR3 sequences, with 4% to 6% as singletons. Sequencing used PBMCs. All receptors come from a woman in her twenties or thirties with multiple sclerosis.

In this sample, this clonotype turned up many times. The chain couples TRBV5-1 to TRBJ1-3; 7 bases align to TRBD1. Germline-derived CDR1 and CDR2 are SGHRS and YFSETQ. J gave up 4 bases and V 3 bases, and 4 bases lay outside the gene matches. The CDR3 sequence is 14 residues long. CDR3 in DNA: TGCGCCAGCAGCTCTGGGACAGAAGGAAACACCATATATTTT. This translates into CASSSGTEGNTIYF.

This clonotype was seen repeatedly, ten times or more. The chain employs TRBV20-1 and TRBJ2-6, with D perhaps TRBD1 (5 bases). The germline V gene has CDR1 DFQATT and CDR2 SNEGSKA (reference sequence). The germline V and J ends were trimmed by 6 bases and 1 base, with 7 bases remaining between them. The CDR3 is 13 residues long. The CDR3 loop is CSAPGSGANVLTF. DNA for the CDR3: TGCAGTGCCCCAGGGTCTGGGGCCAACGTCCTGACTTTC.

This clonotype was recorded many times. The chain couples TRBV5-8 to TRBJ2-5; no reliable D call. The germline V gene has CDR1 SGHTS and CDR2 YDEGEE. Trimming removed 1 base at V and 5 bases at J, with 12 bases between. The CDR3 sequence is 14 residues long. The CDR3 here is CASSLSHRGETQYF. In nucleotides, the CDR3 is TGTGCCAGCAGCTTGTCCCACCGTGGGGAGACCCAGTACTTC.

The table lists this clonotype with many counts. The V and J genes are TRBV2 and TRBJ2-1; 13 bases fit TRBD2. Germline V gives CDR1 SNHLY, CDR2 FYNNEI. V shed 5 bases and J 2 bases; nucleotides not matched to a gene: 3. The CDR3 extends over 16 amino acids. The CDR3 coding sequence is TGTGCCAGCAGTCGACTAGCGGGGGGTCCCTACAATGAGCAGTTCTTC. It is translated as CASSRLAGGPYNEQFF.

This clonotype was counted many times. The J gene is TRBJ1-5, the V gene TRBV10-2; D is ambiguous. The CDR3 covers 14 residues. Germline CDR1 and CDR2: WSHSY and SAAADI. Between the trimmed V and J ends, which lost 4 bases and 0 bases, there was a span of 7 bases. The CDR3 sequence: CASSGANSNQPQHF. In DNA, the CDR3 is TGCGCCAGCAGTGGCGCAAATAGCAATCAGCCCCAGCATTTT.

The table lists this clonotype with many counts. The chain is built from TRBV12-3 or TRBV12-4 and TRBJ2-2; D unclear. CDR3 length equals 13 residues. Trimming removed 7 bases from V and 7 bases from J, with 13 bases in between. This CDR3 reads CASTDMGYGELFF. The CDR3 nucleotides are TGTGCCAGCACCGATATGGGGTACGGGGAGCTGTTTTTT.

In this sample, this clonotype turned up many times. The chain links TRBV29-1 to TRBJ2-1; the match to TRBD1 covers 7 bases. CDR1 SQVTM and CDR2 ANQGSEA come from the germline V gene. V lost 6 bases, J lost 2 bases, and 7 bases stayed unmatched. The CDR3 has 14 residues. CDR3 nucleotide sequence: TGCAGCGTCGACAGGGTTGGGACCTACAATGAGCAGTTCTTC. It specifies CSVDRVGTYNEQFF.

This clonotype was seen ten or more times. The gene calls are TRBV10-3 and TRBJ1-5, with a weak D call TRBD1 (5 bases). Germline CDR1 is ENHRY and CDR2 is SYGVKD. This CDR3 has 13 residues. V was shortened by 6 bases and J by 1 base, with 7 bases between the two germline ends. The CDR3 is CAISRDSNQPQHF. CDR3 coding DNA: TGTGCCATCAGCAGGGACAGCAATCAGCCCCAGCATTTT.

This clonotype occurred many times. The chain joins TRBV20-1 to TRBJ1-1; a possible D gene is TRBD1 (5 bases). From germline, CDR1 is DFQATT and CDR2 SNEGSKA (reference sequence). The CDR3 sequence is 13 residues long. Trimming shortened V by 5 bases and J by 2 bases, and 12 bases separated the two germline ends. CDR3 in amino acids: CSALPGPNTEAFF. CDR3 coding DNA: TGCAGTGCTTTACCGGGACCTAACACTGAAGCTTTCTTT.

V usage is TRBV20-1 and J usage is TRBJ2-5; D ambiguous. The CDR3 runs to 14 residues. Germline V lookup: CDR1 DFQATT, CDR2 SNEGSKA (reference sequence). Trimming took off 3 bases at V and 3 bases at J, with 14 bases between the two ends. CDR3 sequence: CSARAVPSKETQYF. The DNA for the CDR3 is TGCAGTGCTAGGGCGGTCCCTTCAAAAGAGACCCAGTACTTC.

This clonotype was seen ten or more times. The chain is built from TRBV5-1 and TRBJ2-1, with unresolved D. The germline gives CDR1 SGHRS, CDR2 YFSETQ. CDR3 length: 14 amino acids. The ends were cut back, 0 bases at V and 1 base at J, with 5 bases in the middle. CDR3 loop: CASSLDLSYNEQFF. Here the CDR3 DNA reads TGCGCCAGCAGCTTGGATCTGTCCTACAATGAGCAGTTCTTC. The full variable domain, completed using reference TRBV5-1 and TRBJ2-1, is KAGVTQTPRYLIKTRGQQVTLSCSPISGHRSVSWYQQTPGQGLQFLFEYFSETQRNKGNFPGRFSGRQFSNSRSEMNVSTLELGDSALYLCASSLDLSYNEQFFGPGTRLTVL.

Comment on this clonotype: Relative to the germline gene, one junction end is altered; a read error may explain this. The rearrangement joins TRBV20-1 to TRBJ1-6, with D perhaps matching TRBD1 (5 bases). The CDR3 sequence is 19 residues long. The germline V gene has CDR1 DFQATT and CDR2 SNEGSKA (reference sequence). The CDR3 loop reads CSARSGGGMGLSYNSPLNF. The DNA for the CDR3 is TGCAGTGCTAGGAGCGGGGGAGGGATGGGGCTCTCCTATAATTCACCCCTCAACTTT.

Many counts were recorded for this clonotype. The CDR3 is CASSFILAGALSYNEQFF. CDR3 bases: TGCGCCAGCAGCTTCATACTAGCGGGGGCTCTCTCCTACAATGAGCAGTTCTTC. The genes are TRBV5-1 and TRBJ2-1, with 11 nucleotides matching TRBD2. Germline CDR1 and CDR2: SGHRS and YFSETQ. The CDR3 has 18 amino acids. After removal of 2 bases from V and 0 bases from J, the junction contained 7 bases not matched to a gene. Supplemented by reference TRBV5-1 and TRBJ2-1, the full variable domain reads KAGVTQTPRYLIKTRGQQVTLSCSPISGHRSVSWYQQTPGQGLQFLFEYFSETQRNKGNFPGRFSGRQFSNSRSEMNVSTLELGDSALYLCASSFILAGALSYNEQFFGPGTRLTVL.

A word on this clonotype: The CDR3 does not close with the conserved phenylalanine or tryptophan, likely indicating a read error. The chain employs TRBV5-1 and TRBJ1-2; D possibly corresponds to TRBD1 (6 bases). V was clipped by 4 bases and J by 8 bases, with 18 bases between them. CDR1 is SGHRS and CDR2 is YFSETQ in the germline V gene. The CDR3 runs to 14 residues. CDR3 sequence: CASSPTLGGDGYTN. As DNA, the CDR3 is TGCGCCAGCAGCCCCACCCTCGGGGGCGACGGCTACACCAAC.

This clonotype was counted only a few times. The chain combines TRBV24-1 with TRBJ2-7; D might be TRBD2 (5 bases). CDR3 length: 13 amino acids. Germline-derived CDR1 and CDR2 are KGHDR and SFDVKD. Trimming took 5 bases from V and 3 from J, leaving 10 bases between them. The CDR3 protein is CATSGHGDYEQYF. CDR3 in DNA: TGTGCCACCAGTGGGCACGGGGACTACGAGCAGTACTTC.

This clonotype was counted many times. The rearrangement links TRBV3-1 to TRBJ2-5; 8 bases map to TRBD2. Germline V lookup: CDR1 LGHDT, CDR2 YNNKEL (reference sequence). Unmatched junction bases numbered 12, after V lost 1 base and J lost 5 bases. This CDR3 contains 17 residues. The CDR3 region has the DNA TGTGCCAGCAGCCAAGTGTTAAGCGGGGGCACATCGGAGACCCAGTACTTC. Protein sequence: CASSQVLSGGTSETQYF.

The table lists this clonotype with many counts. The V call is TRBV6-5, the J call TRBJ1-2, with D maybe TRBD1 (5 bases). Germline V CDR1 and CDR2: MNHEY, SVGAGI. There are 12 residues in the CDR3. Deletions cut 6 bases from V and 6 bases from J, with 11 bases between. CDR3 DNA sequence: TGTGCCAGCAGCTCAGGGTCGGATGGCTACACCTTC. As protein: CASSSGSDGYTF.

This clonotype was counted only a few times. The genes are TRBV12-3 or TRBV12-4 and TRBJ1-5; no reliable D call. Trimming shortened V by 6 bases and J by 4 bases, and 7 bases separated the two germline ends. There are 12 residues in the CDR3. CDR3 in amino acids: CASSVYNQPQHF. As DNA, the CDR3 is TGTGCCAGCAGCGTGTATAATCAGCCCCAGCATTTT.

The V gene is TRBV5-4, the J gene TRBJ1-1, with D uncertain. V was pared by 3 bases and J by 5 bases, with 20 bases between. The CDR3 is made up of 16 amino acids. Germline CDR1 is SGHNT and CDR2 is YYREEE (reference sequence). The CDR3, as DNA: TGTGCCAGCAGCTCTCTAGGGATGAGTTCCGCGACTGAAGCTTTCTTT. This codes for CASSSLGMSSATEAFF.